Sequencing of this T cell receptor (beta chain) was carried out in a study of T cells after yellow fever vaccination. Germline assignment: CDR1 SQVTM and CDR2 ANQGSEA. This CDR3 contains 16 residues. The germline V and J ends were trimmed by 6 bases and 3 bases, with 18 bases remaining between them. They built TCR cDNA with 5'RACE template switching, a step that put in a universal primer site and UMIs. TCRdb re-derived calls from the 5' RACE reads in MiXCR, one entry per CDR3 protein. The sample has roughly 60,000 distinct CDR3 sequences, approximately 7% seen once. Details on this clonotype: Its antigen is unidentified.

Study-level points and caveats: Weaker, the secondary response peaked sooner, at day 5 versus 15. Among primary-vaccination clones, most reappeared after the booster, at roughly 96% for CD4 and 85% to 90% for CD8.

The sequence came from a man younger than 30 who received the YFV17D yellow fever vaccine. V and J are TRBV29-1 and TRBJ2-6; D might be TRBD1 (6 bases). The material was CD8+ T cells sorted from PBMCs, obtained on the day of the first yellow fever vaccination. CDR3 sequence (DNA): TGCAGCGTAATACAGGGATCATTCGGTGGGGCCAACGTCCTGACTTTC. Translation: CSVIQGSFGGANVLTF.